The 21 T cell receptor beta chains in this list originate from one sample, sequenced in a study of T-cell memory formation after mild COVID-19. TCRdb processed the 5' RACE reads anew with MiXCR; each CDR3 protein has one entry. The sample lists fewer than 250,000 distinct CDR3 sequences; 27% were seen once. Sequenced material: PBMCs or a T cell subset sorted from them (not recorded which). The source of these receptors is an adult woman who had mild COVID-19 (a few samples of this study predate the infection). Cell type and time point are not known.

The J gene is TRBJ2-2, the V gene TRBV24-1, with D uncertain. The germline V and J ends were trimmed by 0 bases and 2 bases, with 3 bases remaining between them. Germline-derived CDR1 and CDR2 are KGHDR and SFDVKD. The CDR3 has 14 residues. CDR3 loop: CATSDLQNTGELFF. The CDR3 DNA reads as TGTGCCACCAGTGATTTGCAAAACACCGGGGAGCTGTTTTTT.

The rearrangement uses TRBV20-1 and TRBJ2-7; D not certain. The germline V and J ends were trimmed by 6 bases and 4 bases, with 22 bases remaining between them. Germline assignment: CDR1 DFQATT and CDR2 SNEGSKA (reference sequence). The CDR3 runs 15 residues. CDR3 in amino acids: CSAQISRAPGYEQYF. The CDR3 bases are TGCAGTGCCCAGATCAGTCGGGCGCCCGGTTACGAGCAGTACTTC.

V and J are TRBV29-1 and TRBJ2-3, with 14 bases fitting TRBD2. Germline lookup yields CDR1 SQVTM and CDR2 ANQGSEA. J was trimmed by 6 bases and V by 3 bases; bases with no gene match: 2. The CDR3 has 14 amino acids. CDR3 coding DNA: TGCAGCGTTGAGGGACTAGCGGGAGTTGATACGCAGTATTTT. Translation gives CSVEGLAGVDTQYF.

This clonotype was counted only a few times. The V call is TRBV9, the J call TRBJ2-7; 8 nucleotides agree with TRBD2. This CDR3 is built from 15 residues. With 3 bases clipped from V and 0 bases from J, the junction kept 5 bases outside the gene matches. Germline V gene sequence: CDR1 SGDLS, CDR2 YYNGEE. The CDR3 nucleotides read TGTGCCAGCAGCGAATCAAGCGGGAGCTCCTACGAGCAGTACTTC. Translated: CASSESSGSSYEQYF.

The V call is TRBV7-2, the J call TRBJ2-7; D is ambiguous. With 4 bases removed from V and 6 bases from J, the gap between germline ends came to 7 bases. The CDR3 sequence is 11 residues long. CDR1 and CDR2 (germline): SGHTA, FQGNSA. The CDR3, as DNA: TGTGCCAGCAGCTATAAGGCCGAGCAGTACTTC. This encodes CASSYKAEQYF.

This clonotype was seen a handful of times. The chain recombines TRBV10-3 with TRBJ2-7, with D hard to call. CDR1 is ENHRY and CDR2 is SYGVKD in the germline V gene. Trimming stripped 8 bases from V and 2 bases from J, with 7 bases between. The CDR3 has 11 residues. The chain's CDR3 is CAIAETYEQYF. CDR3 sequence (DNA): TGTGCCATCGCAGAAACCTACGAGCAGTACTTC.

V usage is TRBV9 and J usage is TRBJ1-1; weak D call: TRBD1 (5 bases). Trimming left V 0 bases short and J 0 bases short, with 15 bases between. CDR3 length equals 17 residues. The germline CDR1 and CDR2 sequences are SGDLS and YYNGEE. The CDR3 DNA reads as TGTGCCAGCAGCGTAGCGGCAGGGAAGATCATGAACACTGAAGCTTTCTTT. This sequence encodes CASSVAAGKIMNTEAFF.

V is TRBV5-6 and J is TRBJ2-3, with 8 bases fitting TRBD2. CDR3 length equals 14 residues. The ends lost 5 bases at V and 4 bases at J; junction bases unmatched: 6. The germline CDR1 and CDR2 sequences are SGHDT and YYEEEE. The CDR3 spells CASRAGVVPDTQYF. DNA of the CDR3: TGTGCCAGCAGAGCGGGGGTAGTTCCAGATACGCAGTATTTT. The full variable domain, in which reference TRBV5-6 and TRBJ2-3 provide the parts outside the CDR3, is DAGVTQSPTHLIKTRGQQVTLRCSPKSGHDTVSWYQQALGQGPQFIFQYYEEEERQRGNFPDRFSGHQFPNYSSELNVNALLLGDSALYLCASRAGVVPDTQYFGPGTRLTVL.

In this sample, this clonotype turned up a few times. The chain is built from TRBV7-9 and TRBJ1-1; no firm D call. This CDR3 is 13 amino acids long. The germline V gene has CDR1 SEHNR and CDR2 FQNEAQ (reference sequence). Trimming took 5 bases from V and 5 from J, leaving 12 bases between them. The CDR3 protein is CASSPRTGTEAFF. DNA for the CDR3: TGTGCCAGCAGCCCCAGGACGGGGACTGAAGCTTTCTTT. The full variable domain, in which reference TRBV7-9 and TRBJ1-1 provide the parts outside the CDR3, is DTGVSQNPRHKITKRGQNVTFRCDPISEHNRLYWYRQTLGQGPEFLTYFQNEAQLEKSRLLSDRFSAERPKGSFSTLEIQRTEQGDSAMYLCASSPRTGTEAFFGQGTRLTVV.

This sequence joins TRBV6-2 or TRBV6-3 and TRBJ2-5; D not certain. V was cut by 7 bases and J by 4 bases, with 19 bases left in between. Germline V CDR1 and CDR2: MNHEY, SVGEGT. This CDR3 contains 15 residues. CDR3 sequence (DNA): TGTGCCAGCAATTTTTCCGGACGGAAGATAGAGACCCAGTACTTC. This translates into CASNFSGRKIETQYF.

This sequence joins TRBV19 and TRBJ2-5, with 11 bases that match TRBD2. The ends lost 3 bases at V and 1 base at J; junction bases unmatched: 4. This CDR3 comprises 16 residues. CDR1 LNHDA and CDR2 SQIVND come from the germline V gene (reference sequence). This CDR3 is CASSIAGTSGQETQYF. The CDR3 DNA follows: TGTGCCAGTAGTATCGCCGGGACTAGCGGCCAAGAGACCCAGTACTTC.

The V gene is TRBV4-3, the J gene TRBJ2-1; unclear D gene. The CDR3 is made up of 15 amino acids. Germline CDR1 is LGHNA and CDR2 is YSLEER. V lost 1 base to trimming and J lost 3 bases, with 10 bases between them. The CDR3 reads CASSQGGPRYNEQFF. The DNA for the CDR3 is TGCGCCAGCAGCCAAGGAGGACCCCGCTACAATGAGCAGTTCTTC.

This chain joins TRBV12-3 or TRBV12-4 and TRBJ1-5, with 8 bases lining up with TRBD1. CDR3 size: 14 residues. J was trimmed by 4 bases and V by 4 bases; bases with no gene match: 3. CDR3 in amino acids: CASSSRQGNQPQHF. CDR3 in DNA: TGTGCCAGCAGTTCCCGACAGGGGAATCAGCCCCAGCATTTT.

The rearrangement joins TRBV4-2 to TRBJ2-7, with D perhaps being TRBD1 or TRBD2 (6 bases each). Trimming removed 0 bases from V and 9 bases from J, with 9 bases in between. Germline assignment: CDR1 LGHNA and CDR2 YNFKEQ. There are 12 residues in the CDR3. For the CDR3, the DNA is TGTGCCAGCAGCCAAGATAAGGGGGGGCAGTACTTC. This encodes CASSQDKGGQYF.

This clonotype was counted between two and nine times. V usage is TRBV2 and J usage is TRBJ1-2, with D maybe TRBD1 (6 bases). The germline V gene encodes CDR1 SNHLY and CDR2 FYNNEI. V was shortened by 4 bases and J by 6 bases, with 15 bases between the two germline ends. This CDR3 is built from 14 residues. Written as DNA, the CDR3 is TGTGCCAGCAGTGCAACAGGGACGTTGAATGGCTACACCTTC. Residues: CASSATGTLNGYTF.

This rearrangement joins TRBV29-1 to TRBJ2-7; D is undetermined. Trimming shortened V by 4 bases and J by 3 bases, and 13 bases separated the two germline ends. CDR1 and CDR2 from the germline V gene are SQVTM and ANQGSEA. The CDR3 is 13 amino acids. In DNA, the CDR3 is TGCAGCGTTGGGGTCGGCCGATACTACGAGCAGTACTTC. It specifies CSVGVGRYYEQYF.

This clonotype showed up just a few times. The rearrangement joins TRBV4-3 to TRBJ2-7; the D gene could be TRBD1 or TRBD2 (6 bases each). CDR1 is LGHNA and CDR2 is YSLEER in the germline V gene. With 4 bases removed from V and 3 bases from J, the gap between germline ends came to 28 bases. The CDR3 consists of 19 residues. As DNA, the CDR3 is TGCGCCAGCAGCCCGGATGCCCCGGGTATGGTTGGAGGGGGCTACGAGCAGTACTTC. Protein sequence: CASSPDAPGMVGGGYEQYF.

The J gene is TRBJ1-1, the V gene TRBV12-3 or TRBV12-4; TRBD1 might be the D (5 bases). The CDR3 covers 13 residues. The ends were cut back, 8 bases at V and 1 base at J, with 11 bases in the middle. In nucleotides, the CDR3 is TGTGCCAGCGGGACGGTACAGAACACTGAAGCTTTCTTT. Translating it yields CASGTVQNTEAFF.

This clonotype was observed at least ten times. The chain has TRBV4-3 and TRBJ2-3; D unresolved. V was shortened by 7 bases and J by 3 bases, with 11 bases between the two germline ends. This CDR3 is built from 13 residues. Germline assignment: CDR1 LGHNA and CDR2 YSLEER. DNA of the CDR3: TGCGCCAGCACCCTCCTGGGGACAGATACGCAGTATTTT. As protein: CASTLLGTDTQYF.

This clonotype has just a few counts. This chain joins TRBV4-3 and TRBJ2-7; D is ambiguous. Deletions cut 1 base from V and 3 bases from J, with 7 bases between. This CDR3 is 13 amino acids long. The germline V gene has CDR1 LGHNA and CDR2 YSLEER. CDR3 nucleotides: TGCGCCAGCAGCCAAGGGCCGTACTACGAGCAGTACTTC. Amino acids: CASSQGPYYEQYF.

The J gene is TRBJ2-5, the V gene TRBV7-6; TRBD1 might be the D (6 bases). There are 14 residues in the CDR3. Germline CDR1 reads SGHVS; CDR2 reads FNYEAQ. V lost 0 bases to trimming and J lost 4 bases, with 9 bases between them. The CDR3, as DNA: TGTGCCAGCAGCTTAGCCCGAGGGGGAGAGACCCAGTACTTC. Its protein is CASSLARGGETQYF. Drawing the rest from reference TRBV7-6 and TRBJ2-5, the complete variable domain is GAGVSQSPRYKVTKRGQDVALRCDPISGHVSLYWYRQALGQGPEFLTYFNYEAQQDKSGLPNDRFSAERPEGSISTLTIQRTEQRDSAMYRCASSLARGGETQYFGPGTRLLVL.